Below, 25 T cell receptor beta chains from the same sample are listed, as sequenced in a study of T cells after yellow fever vaccination. TCRdb redid the calling of the 5' RACE reads with MiXCR, one entry per CDR3 protein. The table has about 340,000 distinct CDR3 sequences, roughly 4% seen once. The sample consisted of PBMCs, taken 5 days after the yellow fever booster vaccination. These receptors were collected from a man aged 18-30 years who received the YFV17D yellow fever vaccine.

There are many counts of this clonotype. This chain connects TRBV14 to TRBJ1-4; maybe TRBD1 (6 bases). Trimming pared 2 bases from V and 8 bases from J, leaving 18 bases between. The CDR3 sequence is 16 residues long. Germline V gives CDR1 SGHDN, CDR2 FVKESK. The CDR3, as DNA: TGTGCCAGCAGCCAACAATTCCACAGGGTTGAGGAAAAACTGTTTTTT. Protein sequence: CASSQQFHRVEEKLFF.

This clonotype was seen many times. The chain links TRBV5-1 to TRBJ2-2; TRBD2 agrees at 8 bases. The CDR3 sequence is 17 residues long. The germline gives CDR1 SGHRS, CDR2 YFSETQ. V lost 3 bases and J lost 5; bases outside the gene matches: 12. In DNA, the CDR3 is TGCGCCAGCAGCTGGATGGGAGCGGGGGAGTTGACCGGGGAGCTGTTTTTT. It is translated as CASSWMGAGELTGELFF.

This clonotype was observed a few times. The chain is built from TRBV28 and TRBJ1-3; no clear D gene. There are 13 residues in the CDR3. Germline loops: CDR1 MDHEN, CDR2 SYDVKM. The CDR3 sequence is CAVLAGLGNTIYF. The CDR3 coding sequence is TGTGCGGTTTTGGCGGGTTTAGGAAACACCATATATTTT.

This clonotype came up many times. This sequence joins TRBV18 and TRBJ1-1; 7 bases match TRBD1. The V gene end was trimmed by 2 bases and the J gene end by 1 base; junction bases not matched to a gene: 19. Germline assignment: CDR1 KGHSH and CDR2 LQKENI. CDR3 length equals 20 residues. CDR3 coding DNA: TGTGCCAGCTCACCATTTTTCGTGACAGGGACCAACCTCCAGAACACTGAAGCTTTCTTT. Encoded protein: CASSPFFVTGTNLQNTEAFF.

This clonotype has only a few counts. The J gene is TRBJ2-7, the V gene TRBV5-5; TRBD1 matches at 7 bases. There are 15 residues in the CDR3. The germline gives CDR1 SGHKS, CDR2 YYEKEE (reference sequence). Trimming took 5 bases from V and 5 from J; bases not matched to a gene: 13. The CDR3 nucleotides read TGTGCCAGCAGTCCCCAAGGGGGCGCGCCCCACGAGCAGTACGTC. Its translation is CASSPQGGAPHEQYV.

This chain joins TRBV10-3 and TRBJ2-7; D may correspond to TRBD1 or TRBD2 (5 bases each). The V gene lost 0 bases and the J gene lost 3 bases, with 9 bases spanning the gap. Germline V gene lookup returns CDR1 ENHRY and CDR2 SYGVKD. The CDR3 runs 14 residues. This CDR3 is CAISESWGIYEQYV. CDR3 nucleotide sequence: TGTGCCATCAGTGAGTCGTGGGGGATCTACGAGCAGTACGTC.

V gene TRBV5-1 combines with J gene TRBJ1-2, with D tentatively TRBD1 (6 bases). This CDR3 has 15 amino acids. Germline values: CDR1 SGHRS, CDR2 YFSETQ. The V end was cut by 4 bases, the J end by 1 base, with 14 bases between. CDR3 protein: CASSSLGHYNYGYTF. The CDR3 nucleotides are TGCGCCAGCAGCAGTCTGGGACACTATAACTATGGCTACACCTTC.

This clonotype was seen at least ten times. The chain combines TRBV18 with TRBJ1-1; D is unresolved. Trimming took off 0 bases at V and 8 bases at J, with 4 bases between the two ends. The CDR3 is 11 amino acids. Germline-derived CDR1 and CDR2 are KGHSH and LQKENI. CDR3 nucleotide sequence: TGTGCCAGCTCACCACCGGGGGAAGCTTTCTTT. Translating it yields CASSPPGEAFF.

This clonotype has ten or more counts. V gene TRBV7-2 combines with J gene TRBJ2-7; D perhaps matches TRBD1 (6 bases). The V gene lost 2 bases and the J gene lost 0 bases, with 14 bases spanning the gap. From germline, CDR1 is SGHTA and CDR2 FQGNSA. This CDR3 has 16 residues. CDR3 region: CASSLSWDTSSYEQYF. The CDR3 DNA sequence: TGTGCCAGCAGCTTATCGTGGGACACGAGCTCCTACGAGCAGTACTTC.

This clonotype occurred many times. The rearrangement uses TRBV5-1 and TRBJ2-7; unclear D gene. Germline CDR1 and CDR2: SGHRS and YFSETQ. The germline V and J ends were trimmed by 1 base and 0 bases, with 5 bases remaining between them. The CDR3 covers 13 residues. The CDR3 protein is CASSLKVSYEQYF. Here the CDR3 DNA reads TGCGCCAGCAGCTTGAAGGTCTCCTACGAGCAGTACTTC.

This clonotype was picked up many times. This chain links TRBV12-3 or TRBV12-4 with TRBJ1-2; D might be TRBD1 (6 bases). V was cut by 3 bases and J by 2 bases, with 13 bases left in between. This CDR3 comprises 15 residues. CDR3 coding DNA: TGTGCCAGCAGTTTCCCCCCGGGGGCCAACTATGGCTACACCTTC. Protein sequence: CASSFPPGANYGYTF.

V and J are TRBV6-2 or TRBV6-3 and TRBJ2-1, with D possibly matching TRBD2 (6 bases). V was cut by 2 bases and J by 6 bases, with 8 bases left in between. Germline V gives CDR1 MNHEY, CDR2 SVGEGT. This CDR3 contains 13 residues. Here the CDR3 reads CASSYGGANEQFF. Here the CDR3 DNA reads TGTGCCAGCAGTTACGGCGGGGCCAATGAGCAGTTCTTC.

J is TRBJ2-1 and V is TRBV6-2 or TRBV6-3; 8 bases map to TRBD1. Trimming took 4 bases from V and 0 from J; bases not matched to a gene: 11. The CDR3 totals 18 residues. The germline V gene has CDR1 MNHEY and CDR2 SVGEGT. The CDR3 here is CASSSPGQATSSYNEQFF. As DNA, the CDR3 is TGTGCCAGCAGTTCCCCGGGACAGGCGACGAGCTCCTACAATGAGCAGTTCTTC.

The sample holds many counts of this clonotype. The junction and the germline gene differ at one end; a read error may be behind it. The genes are TRBV5-1 and TRBJ1-2; the match to TRBD1 covers 12 bases. Germline values: CDR1 SGHRS, CDR2 YFSETQ. This CDR3 is built from 15 residues. DNA of the CDR3: TGCGCCAGCAGTTTGGGACAGGGGGCCTTGTATGGCTACACCTTC. Residues: CASSLGQGALYGYTF. The full variable domain, completed using reference TRBV5-1 and TRBJ1-2, is KAGVTQTPRYLIKTRGQQVTLSCSPISGHRSVSWYQQTPGQGLQFLFEYFSETQRNKGNFPGRFSGRQFSNSRSEMNVSTLELGDSALYLCASSLGQGALYGYTFGSGTRLTVV.

This clonotype occurred many times. The rearrangement uses TRBV5-1 and TRBJ1-6; TRBD1 matches 10 bases. This CDR3 spans 14 amino acids. Losses at the gene ends were 3 bases for V and 8 bases for J; bases not matched to a gene: 2. The germline V gene encodes CDR1 SGHRS and CDR2 YFSETQ. The CDR3 protein is CASSWTGGDSPLHF. CDR3 in DNA: TGCGCCAGCAGCTGGACAGGGGGAGATTCACCCCTCCACTTT.

This clonotype was seen more than once but under ten times. The chain has TRBV5-5 and TRBJ2-7, with D perhaps TRBD2 (5 bases). V was clipped by 4 bases and J by 6 bases, with 17 bases between them. Germline CDR1 is SGHKS and CDR2 is YYEKEE (reference sequence). The CDR3 totals 14 residues. In DNA, the CDR3 is TGTGCCAGCAGCCAGCGGCTCAAGTCTAGCGAGCAGTACGTC. Its translation is CASSQRLKSSEQYV.

The V call is TRBV5-1, the J call TRBJ1-3, with D unclear. Trimming took 0 bases from V and 0 from J, leaving 7 bases between them. Germline V gene data show CDR1 as SGHRS and CDR2 as YFSETQ. This CDR3 region has 15 residues. The chain's CDR3 is CASSLAGRSGNTIYF. In DNA, the CDR3 is TGCGCCAGCAGCTTGGCCGGCCGCTCTGGAAACACCATATATTTT.

This clonotype was recorded at least ten times. The J gene is TRBJ1-5, the V gene TRBV4-1, with D unresolved. CDR1 and CDR2 from the germline V gene are MGHRA and YSYEKL. This CDR3 has 15 residues. V lost 0 bases to trimming and J lost 4 bases, with 10 bases between them. CDR3 bases: TGCGCCAGCAGCCAAGACGGGCAAGAAAATCAGCCCCAGCATTTT. Amino acid sequence: CASSQDGQENQPQHF.

This clonotype was observed a few times. The chain recombines TRBV20-1 with TRBJ1-5, with D hard to call. CDR3 length: 12 residues. Germline V gene data show CDR1 as DFQATT and CDR2 as SNEGSKA (reference sequence). The V gene lost 5 bases and the J gene lost 4 bases, with 9 bases spanning the gap. CDR3 residues: CSASGPNQPQHF. The CDR3 region has the DNA TGCAGTGCTTCGGGCCCTAATCAGCCCCAGCATTTT.

CDR3 residues: CASSPDRFINEQYV. CDR3 bases: TGTGCCAGCTCACCGGATAGGTTTATCAACGAGCAGTACGTC. J is TRBJ2-7 and V is TRBV18; D not certain. The germline V gene has CDR1 KGHSH and CDR2 LQKENI. The CDR3 has 14 amino acids. Between the trimmed V and J ends, which lost 3 bases and 5 bases, there was a span of 14 bases.

This clonotype was observed at least ten times. The chain combines TRBV6-1 with TRBJ1-6; the D gene is possibly TRBD1 (6 bases). The CDR3 is made up of 14 amino acids. Trimming shortened V by 2 bases and J by 9 bases, and 11 bases separated the two germline ends. The germline V gene has CDR1 MNHNS and CDR2 SASEGT. For the CDR3, the DNA is TGTGCCAGCAGTGAATCAGGGGAGGTTTCACCCCTCCACTTT. It yields the protein CASSESGEVSPLHF.

Only a few counts were recorded for this clonotype. The V gene is TRBV4-2, the J gene TRBJ1-2; possibly TRBD1 for D (6 bases). The V and J ends lost 3 bases and 8 bases respectively, with 13 bases between them. Germline CDR1 and CDR2: LGHNA and YNFKEQ. This CDR3 contains 13 residues. The CDR3 is CASSQDHREGYTF. The CDR3 DNA reads TGTGCCAGCAGCCAGGACCACAGGGAAGGCTACACCTTC.

This chain joins TRBV6-2 or TRBV6-3 and TRBJ1-5, with D perhaps matching TRBD1 (5 bases). Germline V gene lookup returns CDR1 MNHEY and CDR2 SVGEGT. V was trimmed by 0 bases and J by 1 base, leaving 13 bases between them. CDR3 length: 17 amino acids. CDR3 protein: CASSYSRGAGSNQPQHF. The CDR3 DNA is TGTGCCAGCAGTTACTCGAGGGGTGCGGGGAGCAATCAGCCCCAGCATTTT.

The chain is built from TRBV7-2 and TRBJ2-5, with D tentatively TRBD2 (5 bases). This CDR3 comprises 16 residues. Germline CDR1 SGHTA, CDR2 FQGNSA. V was pared by 5 bases and J by 4 bases, with 20 bases between. CDR3 DNA sequence: TGTGCCAGCAGCCCTGGGGAGATGGGTAGTGGAGAGACCCAGTACTTC. This translates into CASSPGEMGSGETQYF. The whole variable domain, filled in from reference TRBV7-2 and TRBJ2-5, reads GAGVSQSPSNKVTEKGKDVELRCDPISGHTALYWYRQSLGQGLEFLIYFQGNSAPDKSGLPSDRFSAERTGGSVSTLTIQRTQQEDSAVYLCASSPGEMGSGETQYFGPGTRLLVL.

This rearrangement joins TRBV29-1 to TRBJ1-2; maybe TRBD1 (5 bases). The length of the CDR3 is 14 residues. Trimming removed 0 bases from V and 6 bases from J, with 14 bases in between. Germline CDR1 and CDR2: SQVTM and ANQGSEA. CDR3 residues: CSVEERWTPDGYTF. The CDR3 DNA follows: TGCAGCGTTGAAGAGAGATGGACACCCGATGGCTACACCTTC.